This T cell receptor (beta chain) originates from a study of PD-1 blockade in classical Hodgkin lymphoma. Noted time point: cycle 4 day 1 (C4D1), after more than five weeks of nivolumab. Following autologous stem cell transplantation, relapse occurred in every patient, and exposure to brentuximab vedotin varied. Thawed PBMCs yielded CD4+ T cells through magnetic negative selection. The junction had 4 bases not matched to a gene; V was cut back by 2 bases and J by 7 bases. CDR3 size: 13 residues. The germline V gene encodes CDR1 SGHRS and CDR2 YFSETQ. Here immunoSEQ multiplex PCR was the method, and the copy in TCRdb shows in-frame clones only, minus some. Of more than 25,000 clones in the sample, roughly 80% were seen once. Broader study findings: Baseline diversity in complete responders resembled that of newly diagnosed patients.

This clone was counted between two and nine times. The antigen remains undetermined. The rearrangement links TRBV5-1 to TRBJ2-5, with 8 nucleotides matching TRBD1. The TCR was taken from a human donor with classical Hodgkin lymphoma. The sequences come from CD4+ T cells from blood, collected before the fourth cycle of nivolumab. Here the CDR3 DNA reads TGCGCCAGCAGCTTTGGACAGGGAGGGACCCAGTACTTC. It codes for CASSFGQGGTQYF.